These 27 T cell receptor beta chains share one sample of origin, sequenced in a study of T cells in Graves' hyperthyroidism and ophthalmopathy. Amplification yielded TCR beta CDR3 regions, with RNA transcripts as the source. During a first-round RT-PCR of the TCR CDR3, the HTBI primer set was used. TCRdb analysed the multiplex PCR reads with MiXCR anew, one entry per CDR3 protein. The table shows about 480,000 distinct CDR3 sequences, with approximately 15% occurring only once. Sequencing input: blood. The receptor source for this set is a young woman with Graves' hyperthyroidism.

This clonotype has a count of ten or more. V is TRBV10-2 and J is TRBJ2-1; 8 nucleotides match TRBD2. Germline V CDR1 and CDR2: WSHSY, SAAADI. V dropped 7 bases and J dropped 5; count of bases not matched to a gene: 7. This CDR3 region has 14 residues. This CDR3 reads CASTIAGTHNEQFF. The CDR3 region has the DNA TGCGCCAGCACCATAGCGGGAACGCACAATGAGCAGTTCTTC.

The chain links TRBV6-1 to TRBJ2-1; TRBD2 agrees at 8 bases. Trimming removed 7 bases from V and 8 bases from J; junction bases left unmatched: 10. The CDR3 spans 14 residues. Germline V CDR1 and CDR2: MNHNS, SASEGT. CDR3 in amino acids: CASKRGLGGDEQFF. CDR3 sequence (DNA): TGTGCCAGCAAACGGGGACTAGGAGGCGATGAGCAGTTCTTC.

A remark on this clonotype: A much larger clone differs by one base, so this may be a read error. V usage is TRBV10-3 and J usage is TRBJ2-5; D might be TRBD1 (6 bases). The CDR3 totals 13 residues. Germline V gene data show CDR1 as ENHRY and CDR2 as SYGVKD. The germline V and J ends were trimmed by 5 bases and 4 bases, with 11 bases remaining between them. In DNA form, the CDR3 reads TGTGCCATCAGTTACAGGGATCGAGAGACCCAGTACTTC. Translated: CAISYRDRETQYF.

This clonotype showed up many times. This chain uses TRBV11-2 with TRBJ2-4; either TRBD1 or TRBD2 may fit D (5 bases each). Between the trimmed V and J ends, which lost 10 bases and 9 bases, there was a span of 16 bases. CDR1 and CDR2 from the germline V gene are SGHAT and FQNNGV. There are 12 residues in the CDR3. The CDR3 sequence is CATTRDGGIQYF. CDR3 in DNA: TGTGCCACGACCCGGGACGGAGGCATTCAGTACTTC.

In DNA form, the CDR3 reads TGTGCCAGCAGACAAAGGGTCCTATCCAACTACAATGAGCAGTTCTTC. This encodes CASRQRVLSNYNEQFF. The gene calls are TRBV27 and TRBJ2-1; D unresolved. Germline CDR1 is MNHEY and CDR2 is SMNVEV (reference sequence). V was clipped by 6 bases and J by 3 bases, with 18 bases between them. The CDR3 spans 16 residues.

This clonotype was recorded a few times. The V and J genes are TRBV18 and TRBJ1-3, with TRBD1 as a possible D gene (5 bases). The CDR3 totals 17 residues. V lost 2 bases, J lost 4 bases, and 18 bases lay in between. CDR1 is KGHSH, CDR2 LQKENI, per germline. In DNA, the CDR3 is TGTGCCAGCTCACCATATTTTCGGGGCTCTCGAGGAAACACCATATATTTT. It specifies CASSPYFRGSRGNTIYF.

The CDR3 loop is CASSSQGLAGVDEQFF. The CDR3 DNA sequence: TGTGCCAGCAGTTCCCAGGGACTAGCGGGAGTTGATGAGCAGTTCTTC. The chain has TRBV6-5 and TRBJ2-1; 14 bases agree with TRBD2. Germline assignment: CDR1 MNHEY and CDR2 SVGAGI. This CDR3 contains 16 residues. The trim removed 4 bases at V and 8 bases at J, leaving 7 bases unmatched.

This clonotype was detected ten times or more. V gene TRBV11-3 combines with J gene TRBJ1-2; no reliable D call. The CDR3 runs to 14 residues. The germline gives CDR1 SGHNT, CDR2 YENEEA. V lost 5 bases and J 2 bases, leaving 12 bases between the germline ends. The CDR3: CASSPTDLNYGYTF. CDR3 DNA: TGTGCCAGCAGCCCCACTGACCTCAACTATGGCTACACCTTC.

This clonotype was detected a few times. The chain joins TRBV30 to TRBJ2-1; TRBD2 is a possible D gene (5 bases). The germline V gene has CDR1 GTSNPN and CDR2 SVGIG (reference sequence). The CDR3 runs 14 residues. V was pared by 0 bases and J by 2 bases, with 8 bases between. The CDR3 DNA sequence: TGTGCCTGGAGTGTAGGGAGCCCCTACAATGAGCAGTTCTTC. This codes for CAWSVGSPYNEQFF.

V usage is TRBV6-5 and J usage is TRBJ2-5, with 15 nucleotides matching TRBD2. The CDR3 has 18 amino acids. Losses at the gene ends were 2 bases for V and 5 bases for J; bases not matched to a gene: 9. Germline loops: CDR1 MNHEY, CDR2 SVGAGI. The CDR3 nucleotides are TGTGCCAGCAGTTACAAGGGACTAGCGGGAGGTACGCACGAGACCCAGTACTTC. It encodes CASSYKGLAGGTHETQYF.

CDR3 sequence (DNA): TGTGCCAGTAGGGACCGATACCAAGAGACCCAGTACTTC. Translated: CASRDRYQETQYF. The V call is TRBV19, the J call TRBJ2-5; D uncertain. Trimming removed 6 bases at V and 0 bases at J, with 8 bases between. The CDR3 covers 13 residues. Looked up from germline, CDR1 is LNHDA and CDR2 is SQIVND (reference sequence).

This clonotype turned up a few times. The genes are TRBV19 and TRBJ2-2; tentative D call: TRBD1 (6 bases). Germline CDR1 is LNHDA and CDR2 is SQIVND (reference sequence). The CDR3 runs 13 residues. Trimming shortened V by 5 bases and J by 8 bases, and 12 bases separated the two germline ends. The CDR3: CASSRTAWGELFF. In nucleotides, the CDR3 is TGTGCCAGTAGTCGGACAGCATGGGGGGAGCTGTTTTTT. Combining the CDR3 with reference TRBV19 and TRBJ2-2 gives the whole variable domain DGGITQSPKYLFRKEGQNVTLSCEQNLNHDAMYWYRQDPGQGLRLIYYSQIVNDFQKGDIAEGYSVSREKKESFPLTVTSAQKNPTAFYLCASSRTAWGELFFGEGSRLTVL.

This clonotype was observed at least ten times. The chain uses TRBV27 and TRBJ1-1; D remains unclear. Per germline, CDR1 MNHEY and CDR2 SMNVEV (reference sequence). The V end lost 6 bases, the J end lost 3 bases, and 14 bases lay between the germline ends. The CDR3 contains 14 residues. This CDR3 reads CASRPIEWYTEAFF. The CDR3 region has the DNA TGTGCCAGCAGGCCGATTGAGTGGTACACTGAAGCTTTCTTT.

This clonotype has more than one count but fewer than ten. The chain joins TRBV7-9 to TRBJ1-2; no clear D gene. V dropped 1 base and J dropped 5 bases, with 11 bases sitting between them. The CDR3 runs 14 residues. Per germline, CDR1 SEHNR and CDR2 FQNEAQ (reference sequence). The CDR3 nucleotides are TGTGCCAGCAGCTTAGAAATAATTCAGTATGGCTACACCTTC. This encodes CASSLEIIQYGYTF. Full variable domain (rest looked up from reference TRBV7-9 and TRBJ1-2): DTGVSQNPRHKITKRGQNVTFRCDPISEHNRLYWYRQTLGQGPEFLTYFQNEAQLEKSRLLSDRFSAERPKGSFSTLEIQRTEQGDSAMYLCASSLEIIQYGYTFGSGTRLTVV.

Worth noting for this clonotype: This may stem from a read error, because a much larger clone lies one nucleotide away. V and J are TRBV30 and TRBJ2-5; 7 bases are a match to TRBD1. The CDR3 has 14 amino acids. V dropped 8 bases and J dropped 1; count of bases not matched to a gene: 10. CDR1 is GTSNPN, CDR2 SVGIG, per germline (reference sequence). The CDR3 region has the DNA TGTGCCCACGCCTCCGGGACAGTCCAAGAGACCCAGTACTTC. As protein: CAHASGTVQETQYF. The full variable domain, with the rest looked up from reference TRBV30 and TRBJ2-5, is SQTIHQWPATLVQPVGSPLSLECTVEGTSNPNLYWYRQAAGRGLQLLFYSVGIGQISSEVPQNLSASRPQDRQFILSSKKLLLSDSGFYLCAHASGTVQETQYFGPGTRLLVL.

V and J are TRBV25-1 and TRBJ1-2, with 8 bases lining up with TRBD1. V was pared by 3 bases and J by 6 bases, with 9 bases of the junction left unmatched. The CDR3 contains 15 residues. Germline values: CDR1 MGHDK, CDR2 SYGVNS. The CDR3 sequence is CASSELRQGIHGYTF. The CDR3 region has the DNA TGTGCCAGCAGTGAGTTAAGACAGGGGATCCATGGCTACACCTTC.

The sample holds many counts of this clonotype. The chain joins TRBV27 to TRBJ1-1; D unresolved. Germline assignment: CDR1 MNHEY and CDR2 SMNVEV (reference sequence). V lost 5 bases to trimming and J lost 3 bases, with 10 bases between them. The CDR3 spans 13 residues. This CDR3 reads CASSRRSDTEAFF. CDR3 nucleotides: TGTGCCAGCAGTAGGAGGTCGGACACTGAAGCTTTCTTT.

The table lists this clonotype with many counts. The V gene is TRBV30, the J gene TRBJ1-2; perhaps TRBD1 as D (5 bases). The CDR3 runs to 14 residues. Germline V gene sequence: CDR1 GTSNPN, CDR2 SVGIG (reference sequence). In DNA, the CDR3 is TGTGCTACGACCTATGGCAGGGACAACTATGGCTACACCTTC. It yields the protein CATTYGRDNYGYTF.

Ten or more counts support this clonotype. The J gene is TRBJ1-3, the V gene TRBV12-3 or TRBV12-4, with D possibly matching TRBD1 (6 bases). The germline V and J ends were trimmed by 6 bases and 0 bases, with 9 bases remaining between them. The CDR3 totals 14 residues. CDR3 bases: TGTGCCAGCAGACGAGGGGGCTCTGGAAACACCATATATTTT. This translates into CASRRGGSGNTIYF.

This chain connects TRBV29-1 to TRBJ1-1; D might be TRBD1 (6 bases). This CDR3 is 13 amino acids long. Germline loops: CDR1 SQVTM, CDR2 ANQGSEA. Trimming shortened V by 4 bases and J by 4 bases, and 13 bases separated the two germline ends. CDR3 in DNA: TGCAGCGTTGCGGGGGGCTGGCGCACTGAAGCTTTCTTT. Encoded protein: CSVAGGWRTEAFF.

This clonotype was counted many times. The chain couples TRBV11-2 to TRBJ2-1, with 11 bases identical to TRBD2. V lost 6 bases and J lost 1; bases outside the gene matches: 14. Germline V gene sequence: CDR1 SGHAT, CDR2 FQNNGV. This CDR3 is 19 amino acids long. The CDR3 spells CASSPGVSGRAWSYNEQFF. DNA for the CDR3: TGTGCCAGCAGTCCAGGGGTTAGCGGGAGGGCCTGGTCCTACAATGAGCAGTTCTTC.

In its sample, this clonotype was seen many times. This chain connects TRBV2 to TRBJ2-1, with no clear D. CDR1 is SNHLY, CDR2 FYNNEI, per germline. The CDR3 is made up of 11 amino acids. V lost 9 bases and J 2 bases, leaving 5 bases between the germline ends. CDR3 in amino acids: CARRPYNEQFF. The DNA of the CDR3 is TGTGCCAGGCGACCCTACAATGAGCAGTTCTTC.

The chain recombines TRBV30 with TRBJ2-2; either TRBD1 or TRBD2 may supply D (5 bases each). Trimming left V 0 bases short and J 5 bases short, with 7 bases between. Germline lookup yields CDR1 GTSNPN and CDR2 SVGIG (reference sequence). The CDR3 sequence is 13 residues long. As DNA, the CDR3 is TGTGCCTGGAGTGTAGAGGGGACCGGGGAGCTGTTTTTT. Translation gives CAWSVEGTGELFF.

In its sample, this clonotype was seen many times. The V call is TRBV6-1, the J call TRBJ2-1, with 8 nucleotides matching TRBD2. Germline V gives CDR1 MNHNS, CDR2 SASEGT. This CDR3 has 14 amino acids. Trimming at V came to 8 bases and at J to 0 bases, leaving 3 bases not matched to a gene. CDR3 in DNA: TGTGCCAGCGGAAGCGGGAGCTCCTACAATGAGCAGTTCTTC. Its protein product is CASGSGSSYNEQFF.

This clonotype came up many times. The V gene is TRBV12-3 or TRBV12-4, the J gene TRBJ2-1; no firm D call. The CDR3 covers 12 residues. V was trimmed by 5 bases and J by 3 bases, leaving 5 bases between them. Here the CDR3 reads CASSTFYNEQFF. The CDR3 nucleotides read TGTGCCAGCAGTACATTCTACAATGAGCAGTTCTTC.

This clonotype was recorded at least ten times. The V call is TRBV19, the J call TRBJ1-1, with D hard to call. Germline lookup yields CDR1 LNHDA and CDR2 SQIVND (reference sequence). CDR3 length equals 13 residues. V was shortened by 7 bases and J by 3 bases, with 12 bases between the two germline ends. The CDR3 DNA follows: TGTGCCAGTAATCTAGGATGGGACACTGAAGCTTTCTTT. Its translation: CASNLGWDTEAFF.

As to this clonotype: A clone one base away is much larger, so this may be a read error. The CDR3 loop reads CATGDVQLRTGELFF. In DNA, the CDR3 is TGTGCCACCGGTGATGTCCAGTTACGCACCGGGGAGCTGTTTTTT. The rearrangement joins TRBV24-1 to TRBJ2-2; D uncertain. The CDR3 is 15 residues long. From germline, CDR1 is KGHDR and CDR2 SFDVKD.